Listed below are T cell receptor beta chains from one sample, sequenced in a study of patients and donors after allogeneic stem cell transplantation. TCRdb reprocessed the RT-PCR reads with MiXCR, giving one entry per CDR3 protein. The table includes roughly 880,000 distinct CDR3 sequences, 18% detected once. The specimen sequenced was blood, either unsorted or a sorted T cell fraction (not recorded which). Receptors originate from a human donor who was either an allogeneic HSCT recipient or a stem cell or donor lymphocyte infusion donor (not recorded which). It is not recorded whose cells these are; they may come from a transplant donor. Both conserved end residues are part of each CDR3. Each record gives: D gene, J gene, V gene, clone size, CDR3 DNA, CDR3 protein. The D gene is left open where the match is weak. Clone sizes are given selectively: once, few, many, or a class where the clone is expanded.

d_call: -; j_call: TRBJ1-1; v_call: TRBV5-1; clone_size: few; cdr3_nt: TGCGCCAGCAGCCTACGCCCGAGAAACACTGAAGCTTTCTTT; cdr3_aa: CASSLRPRNTEAFF
d_call: -; j_call: TRBJ2-7; v_call: TRBV4-3; clone_size: -; cdr3_nt: TGCGCCAGCAGCCAAGGTGTTACCCACTACGAGCAGTACTTC; cdr3_aa: CASSQGVTHYEQYF
d_call: TRBD2; j_call: TRBJ2-7; v_call: TRBV20-1; clone_size: -; cdr3_nt: TGCAGTGCATTTGGACCGGGACTAGCGGGCTACGAGCAGTACTTC; cdr3_aa: CSAFGPGLAGYEQYF
d_call: TRBD2; j_call: TRBJ2-1; v_call: TRBV4-2; clone_size: once; cdr3_nt: TGTGCCAGCAGCCCTCGTACAAGACTAGCGGGGGGGCGTGAGCAGTTCTTC; cdr3_aa: CASSPRTRLAGGREQFF
d_call: -; j_call: TRBJ2-7; v_call: TRBV28; clone_size: -; cdr3_nt: TGTGCCAGCAGTTTGAACGGCAGAAGGTGGGAGCAGTACTTC; cdr3_aa: CASSLNGRRWEQYF
d_call: TRBD1; j_call: TRBJ2-7; v_call: TRBV2; clone_size: few; cdr3_nt: TGTGCCAGCGGAGACAGGGTGGGCTACGAGCAGTACTTC; cdr3_aa: CASGDRVGYEQYF
d_call: TRBD2; j_call: TRBJ2-4; v_call: TRBV7-3; clone_size: -; cdr3_nt: TGTGCCAGCAGTCCAGGAGCGGGGGCGGAGGACATTCAGTACTTC; cdr3_aa: CASSPGAGAEDIQYF
d_call: TRBD1; j_call: TRBJ2-2; v_call: TRBV3-1; clone_size: few; cdr3_nt: TGTGCCAGCAGCCTGGGACAGGGTGATACCGGGGAGCTGTTTTTT; cdr3_aa: CASSLGQGDTGELFF
d_call: -; j_call: TRBJ2-7; v_call: TRBV6-2/TRBV6-3; clone_size: many; cdr3_nt: TGTGCCAGCAGTCTCGGGGTTAGCTCCTACGAGCAGTACTTC; cdr3_aa: CASSLGVSSYEQYF
d_call: TRBD2; j_call: TRBJ2-1; v_call: TRBV5-4; clone_size: -; cdr3_nt: TGTGCCAGCAGCCATGTAGGGACTAGCGGGAGGGCGTCGCCACCCAATACCTACAATGAGCAGTTCTTC; cdr3_aa: CASSHVGTSGRASPPNTYNEQFF
d_call: -; j_call: TRBJ2-5; v_call: TRBV20-1; clone_size: few; cdr3_nt: TGCAGTGCTAGAGACAGACCAGAGACCCAGTACTTC; cdr3_aa: CSARDRPETQYF
d_call: -; j_call: TRBJ2-5; v_call: TRBV24-1; clone_size: -; cdr3_nt: TGTGCCACCAGTGACTCCGGGACAAAGGCGAGTGAGACCCAGTACTTC; cdr3_aa: CATSDSGTKASETQYF
d_call: -; j_call: TRBJ2-6; v_call: TRBV10-3; clone_size: few; cdr3_nt: TGTGCCGCGGTCTCTGGGGCCAACGTCCTGACTTTC; cdr3_aa: CAAVSGANVLTF
d_call: TRBD2; j_call: TRBJ2-1; v_call: TRBV6-5; clone_size: -; cdr3_nt: TGTGCCAGCAGTTACTCTAGCGGGAGGTACAATGAGCAGTTCTTC; cdr3_aa: CASSYSSGRYNEQFF
d_call: TRBD1; j_call: TRBJ2-5; v_call: TRBV5-1; clone_size: -; cdr3_nt: TGCGCCAGCAGCTTGGGGCCGGGACAGGGGATGCTTAAGACCCAGTACTTC; cdr3_aa: CASSLGPGQGMLKTQYF
d_call: -; j_call: TRBJ2-3; v_call: TRBV7-2; clone_size: few; cdr3_nt: TGTGCCAGCAGCCGGGGTTGGGGGCAGAGCACAGATACGCAGTATTTT; cdr3_aa: CASSRGWGQSTDTQYF
d_call: TRBD1; j_call: TRBJ2-7; v_call: TRBV4-2; clone_size: few; cdr3_nt: TGTGCCAGCAGCCACCGGGACAGGGGGGGGTACGAGCAGTACTTC; cdr3_aa: CASSHRDRGGYEQYF
d_call: -; j_call: TRBJ2-3; v_call: TRBV7-8; clone_size: -; cdr3_nt: TGTGCCAGCAGCTACGGACTCTCCGTAGATACGCAGTATTTT; cdr3_aa: CASSYGLSVDTQYF
d_call: TRBD1; j_call: TRBJ1-1; v_call: TRBV20-1; clone_size: many; cdr3_nt: TGCAGTGCTAGACAACCAGGGGGAATGAACACTGAAGCTTTCTTT; cdr3_aa: CSARQPGGMNTEAFF
d_call: -; j_call: TRBJ1-2; v_call: TRBV24-1; clone_size: few; cdr3_nt: TGTGCCACCAGTGAAGGAGACACTAACTATGGCTACACCTTC; cdr3_aa: CATSEGDTNYGYTF
d_call: TRBD1; j_call: TRBJ2-1; v_call: TRBV3-1; clone_size: few; cdr3_nt: TGTGCCAGCAGCCAATTGCACAGGGGGTACGAGCAGTTCTTC; cdr3_aa: CASSQLHRGYEQFF
d_call: -; j_call: TRBJ2-6; v_call: TRBV9; clone_size: -; cdr3_nt: TGTGCCAGCAGCGTAGTTGGGTTGCCTGGCTCTGGGGCCAACGTCCTGACTTTC; cdr3_aa: CASSVVGLPGSGANVLTF
d_call: -; j_call: TRBJ2-5; v_call: TRBV29-1; clone_size: -; cdr3_nt: TGCAGCGTTGACCCCAGGGCGGGGGAGACCCAGTACTTC; cdr3_aa: CSVDPRAGETQYF
d_call: -; j_call: TRBJ1-2; v_call: TRBV20-1; clone_size: many; cdr3_nt: TGCAGTGCTAGAAGAGGGGTTGGGCTAGGCTACACCTTC; cdr3_aa: CSARRGVGLGYTF
d_call: -; j_call: TRBJ2-7; v_call: TRBV20-1; clone_size: -; cdr3_nt: TGCAGTGCTAGAGATCCAAGAGGGACCTACGAGCAGTACTTC; cdr3_aa: CSARDPRGTYEQYF
d_call: -; j_call: TRBJ1-6; v_call: TRBV4-1; clone_size: -; cdr3_nt: TGCGCCAGCAGCCAAGACGCGGGACCCCTCCACTTT; cdr3_aa: CASSQDAGPLHF
d_call: -; j_call: TRBJ1-2; v_call: TRBV4-1; clone_size: -; cdr3_nt: TGCGCCAGCAGCCAAGAGGGGTCGGCAGGTGGCTATGGCTACACCTTC; cdr3_aa: CASSQEGSAGGYGYTF
d_call: -; j_call: TRBJ1-1; v_call: TRBV20-1; clone_size: few; cdr3_nt: TGCAGTGCTAGAGGACGGGGACGGGCAAACACTGAAGCTTTCTTT; cdr3_aa: CSARGRGRANTEAFF
d_call: -; j_call: TRBJ1-1; v_call: TRBV6-5; clone_size: many; cdr3_nt: TGTGCCAGCAGTTACGAGGGAGGGAACACTGAAGCTTTCTTT; cdr3_aa: CASSYEGGNTEAFF
d_call: -; j_call: TRBJ2-3; v_call: TRBV7-9; clone_size: few; cdr3_nt: TGTGCCAGCGGATACAGGGCCACAGATACGCAGTATTTT; cdr3_aa: CASGYRATDTQYF
d_call: -; j_call: TRBJ2-5; v_call: TRBV5-1; clone_size: -; cdr3_nt: TGCGCCAGCGCCAAAGAGACCCAGTACTTC; cdr3_aa: CASAKETQYF
d_call: -; j_call: TRBJ2-7; v_call: TRBV21-1; clone_size: once; cdr3_nt: TGTGCCAGCAGGAAAGGAGGGACCGAAGTTTACGAGCAGTACTTC; cdr3_aa: CASRKGGTEVYEQYF
d_call: TRBD1; j_call: TRBJ1-1; v_call: TRBV5-5; clone_size: few; cdr3_nt: TGTGCCAGCAGATCCGGGACAGGGGGCCGGACTGAAGCTTTCTTT; cdr3_aa: CASRSGTGGRTEAFF
d_call: TRBD1; j_call: TRBJ1-1; v_call: TRBV11-2; clone_size: -; cdr3_nt: TGTGCCAGCAGCTTAGGGAGACAGGGGGCTTTCTTT; cdr3_aa: CASSLGRQGAFF
d_call: -; j_call: TRBJ1-2; v_call: TRBV29-1; clone_size: few; cdr3_nt: TGCAGCGTCGGCGTCGGAGACTATGGCTACACCTTC; cdr3_aa: CSVGVGDYGYTF
d_call: TRBD2; j_call: TRBJ2-7; v_call: TRBV20-1; clone_size: few; cdr3_nt: TGCAGTGCTAGGGGGGGACTAGCGTCCCCCTACGAGCAGTACTTC; cdr3_aa: CSARGGLASPYEQYF
d_call: -; j_call: TRBJ2-1; v_call: TRBV6-1; clone_size: few; cdr3_nt: TGTGCCAGCAGGACTAGGTACAATGAGCAGTTCTTC; cdr3_aa: CASRTRYNEQFF
d_call: TRBD1; j_call: TRBJ2-1; v_call: TRBV2; clone_size: few; cdr3_nt: TGTGCCAGCAGGCCCGGACAGGGATCCGATGAGCAGTTCTTC; cdr3_aa: CASRPGQGSDEQFF
d_call: TRBD1; j_call: TRBJ1-2; v_call: TRBV5-1; clone_size: -; cdr3_nt: TGCGCCAGCAGCTTGGATTACCCCGGGACAGGGAACGGCTACACCTTC; cdr3_aa: CASSLDYPGTGNGYTF
d_call: -; j_call: TRBJ2-7; v_call: TRBV15; clone_size: -; cdr3_nt: TGTGCCACCAGCAGAGGCCCCTACGAGCAGTACTTC; cdr3_aa: CATSRGPYEQYF
d_call: -; j_call: TRBJ2-5; v_call: TRBV10-3; clone_size: -; cdr3_nt: TGTGCCATCAGTGTGCGAGGCGGCGAGACCCAGTACTTC; cdr3_aa: CAISVRGGETQYF
d_call: -; j_call: TRBJ2-1; v_call: TRBV10-3; clone_size: many; cdr3_nt: TGTGCCATCAGGGATACTGGGAATGAGCAGTTCTTC; cdr3_aa: CAIRDTGNEQFF
d_call: -; j_call: TRBJ1-5; v_call: TRBV12-3/TRBV12-4; clone_size: few; cdr3_nt: TGTGCCAGCAGCAGACATAAAAATAGCAATCAGCCCCAGCATTTT; cdr3_aa: CASSRHKNSNQPQHF
d_call: TRBD1; j_call: TRBJ1-2; v_call: TRBV5-6; clone_size: few; cdr3_nt: TGTGCCAGCAGCCGGAAGACAGGGAGGGTTTTTTTCGCTAACTATGGCTACACCTTC; cdr3_aa: CASSRKTGRVFFANYGYTF
d_call: -; j_call: TRBJ2-2; v_call: TRBV2; clone_size: -; cdr3_nt: TGTGCCAGCACCGCGGCGGGTCGACACACCGGGGAGCTGTTTTTT; cdr3_aa: CASTAAGRHTGELFF
d_call: -; j_call: TRBJ2-7; v_call: TRBV6-5; clone_size: -; cdr3_nt: TGTGCCAGCAGTTACTGGGGGGGCAGTTCCTACGAGCAGTACTTC; cdr3_aa: CASSYWGGSSYEQYF
d_call: TRBD2; j_call: TRBJ2-3; v_call: TRBV11-1; clone_size: -; cdr3_nt: TGTGCCAGCAGCTTCTGGATGAAGCGGGAGGAGGTGGATACGCAGTATTTT; cdr3_aa: CASSFWMKREEVDTQYF
d_call: -; j_call: TRBJ2-5; v_call: TRBV27; clone_size: few; cdr3_nt: TGTGCCAGCAGTATATCTTCGGACTTCCAAGAGACCCAGTACTTC; cdr3_aa: CASSISSDFQETQYF
d_call: -; j_call: TRBJ2-1; v_call: TRBV5-1; clone_size: few; cdr3_nt: TGCGCCACCGTGGTAAACCGGGTTCTGCAGTTCTTC; cdr3_aa: CATVVNRVLQFF
d_call: -; j_call: TRBJ1-1; v_call: TRBV6-4; clone_size: -; cdr3_nt: TGTGCCAGTTCGGGGACACACACGTCCGGCGAAGCTTTCTTT; cdr3_aa: CASSGTHTSGEAFF
d_call: -; j_call: TRBJ1-2; v_call: TRBV20-1; clone_size: few; cdr3_nt: TGCAGTGCTAGAGATAAGGCCCGCGAAGCACATGGCTACACCTTC; cdr3_aa: CSARDKAREAHGYTF
d_call: TRBD1; j_call: TRBJ1-5; v_call: TRBV20-1; clone_size: few; cdr3_nt: TGCAGTGCTAGGAGGCTCGGGACAGGGAGGGATATAGGCAATCAGCCCCAGCATTTT; cdr3_aa: CSARRLGTGRDIGNQPQHF
d_call: -; j_call: TRBJ2-1; v_call: TRBV19; clone_size: -; cdr3_nt: TGTGCCAGTAGTATCTGGACGTCAAACTACAATGAGCAGTTCTTC; cdr3_aa: CASSIWTSNYNEQFF
d_call: -; j_call: TRBJ2-3; v_call: TRBV20-1; clone_size: few; cdr3_nt: TGCAGTGCTAGAGTGTCCAGGCGGGGAGGAGTCATAGATACGCAGTATTTT; cdr3_aa: CSARVSRRGGVIDTQYF
d_call: -; j_call: TRBJ1-5; v_call: TRBV7-8; clone_size: few; cdr3_nt: TGTGCCAGCAGCTTAGGGAGGGCCGTGGGGCCCAATCAGCCCCAGCATTTT; cdr3_aa: CASSLGRAVGPNQPQHF